This TCR beta chain was recovered during a study of T cell repertoires in cytomegalovirus infection. The overall study: The public TCR beta signatures pointed to both CMV infection and matching HLA type. Whole-study findings and limits: Ex vivo responses were dominated by HLA-C-restricted CMV-specific TCR beta clonotypes.

TCRdb fed the reads into MiXCR, producing one record per CDR3 protein. The sample lists about 500,000 distinct CDR3 sequences, about 33% occurring once. The CDR3 runs 14 residues. Germline V CDR1 and CDR2: SGHTA, FQGNSA. This clonotype was picked up a small number of times. Its antigen is unknown. The germline gene is not matched at one end of the junction; a read error may be the cause. This chain uses TRBV7-2 with TRBJ2-1, with 13 positions matching TRBD2. The TCR sequence derives from a human donor in good health (CMV status not recorded). Some clones in this sample may be carry-over from other donors' samples. Sequences were derived from cultured PBMCs, sampled from culture after CMV antigen stimulation. CDR3 bases: TGTGCCAGCAGCGCCCCGGGACTAGCGGGGACGAAGCTCTTC. Its protein product is CASSAPGLAGTKLF.